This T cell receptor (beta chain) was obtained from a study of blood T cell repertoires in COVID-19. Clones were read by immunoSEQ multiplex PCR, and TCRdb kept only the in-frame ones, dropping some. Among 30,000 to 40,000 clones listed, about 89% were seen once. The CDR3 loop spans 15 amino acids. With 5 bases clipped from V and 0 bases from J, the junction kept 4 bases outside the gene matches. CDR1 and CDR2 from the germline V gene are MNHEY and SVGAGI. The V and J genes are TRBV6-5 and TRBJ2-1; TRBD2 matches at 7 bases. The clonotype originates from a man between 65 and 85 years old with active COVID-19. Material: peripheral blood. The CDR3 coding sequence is TGTGCCAGCAGTCGGAGCGGGATCTCCTACAATGAGCAGTTCTTC. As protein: CASSRSGISYNEQFF.